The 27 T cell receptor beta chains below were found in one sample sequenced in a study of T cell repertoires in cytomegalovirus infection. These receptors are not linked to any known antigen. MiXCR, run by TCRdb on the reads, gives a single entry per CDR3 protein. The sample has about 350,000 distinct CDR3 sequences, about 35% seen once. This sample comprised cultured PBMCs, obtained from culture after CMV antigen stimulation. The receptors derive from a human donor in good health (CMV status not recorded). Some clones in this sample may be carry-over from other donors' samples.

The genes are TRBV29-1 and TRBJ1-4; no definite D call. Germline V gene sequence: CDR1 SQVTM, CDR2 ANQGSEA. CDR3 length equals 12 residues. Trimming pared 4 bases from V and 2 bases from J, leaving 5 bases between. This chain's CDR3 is CSVGWTNEKLFF. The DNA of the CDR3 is TGCAGCGTTGGTTGGACTAATGAAAAACTGTTTTTT. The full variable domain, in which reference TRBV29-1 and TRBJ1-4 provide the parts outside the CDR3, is SAVISQKPSRDICQRGTSLTIQCQVDSQVTMMFWYRQQPGQSLTLIATANQGSEATYESGFVIDKFPISRPNLTFSTLTVSNMSPEDSSIYLCSVGWTNEKLFFGSGTQLSVL.

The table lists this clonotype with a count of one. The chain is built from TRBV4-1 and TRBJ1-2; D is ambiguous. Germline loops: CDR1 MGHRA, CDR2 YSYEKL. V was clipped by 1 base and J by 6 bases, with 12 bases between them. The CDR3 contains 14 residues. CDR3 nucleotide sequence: TGCGCCAGCAGCCAAGTGGTGGGCGCGGATGGCTACACCTTC. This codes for CASSQVVGADGYTF.

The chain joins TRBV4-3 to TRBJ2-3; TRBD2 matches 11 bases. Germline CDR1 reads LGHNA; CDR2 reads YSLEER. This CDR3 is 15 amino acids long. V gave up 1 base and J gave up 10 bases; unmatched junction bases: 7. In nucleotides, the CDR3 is TGCGCCAGCAGCCAAGCCTTCCAGACTAGCGGGGCGCAGTATTTT. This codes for CASSQAFQTSGAQYF.

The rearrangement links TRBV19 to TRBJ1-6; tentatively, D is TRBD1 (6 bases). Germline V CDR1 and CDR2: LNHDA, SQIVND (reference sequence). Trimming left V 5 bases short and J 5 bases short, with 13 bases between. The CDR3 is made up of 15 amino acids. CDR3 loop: CASSAWRTDNSPLHF. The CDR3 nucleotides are TGTGCCAGTAGTGCCTGGAGGACAGATAATTCACCCCTCCACTTT.

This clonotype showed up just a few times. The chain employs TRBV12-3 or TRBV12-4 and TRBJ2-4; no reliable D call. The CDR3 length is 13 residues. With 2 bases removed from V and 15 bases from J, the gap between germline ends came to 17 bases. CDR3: CASSLFATVQRYF. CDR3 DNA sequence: TGTGCCAGCAGTTTATTTGCGACGGTACAACGGTACTTC.

The CDR3 coding sequence is TGTGCCAGCAGCCTTACAAGCCTGGGGTACAATGAGCAGTTCTTC. This encodes CASSLTSLGYNEQFF. The gene calls are TRBV5-4 and TRBJ2-1, with D uncertain. Germline V gene sequence: CDR1 SGHNT, CDR2 YYREEE (reference sequence). V lost 4 bases and J 4 bases, leaving 15 bases between the germline ends. CDR3 length: 15 amino acids.

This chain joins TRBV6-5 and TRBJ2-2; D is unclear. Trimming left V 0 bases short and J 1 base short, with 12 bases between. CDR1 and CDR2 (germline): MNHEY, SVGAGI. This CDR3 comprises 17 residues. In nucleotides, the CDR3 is TGTGCCAGCAGTTACTCGGGAATAAGAGAGAACACCGGGGAGCTGTTTTTT. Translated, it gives CASSYSGIRENTGELFF.

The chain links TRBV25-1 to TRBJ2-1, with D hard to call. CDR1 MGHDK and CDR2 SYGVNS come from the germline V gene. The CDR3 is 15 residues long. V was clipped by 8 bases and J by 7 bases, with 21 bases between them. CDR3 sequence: CASAPAGTVPNEQFF. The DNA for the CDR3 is TGTGCCAGCGCTCCCGCCGGCACTGTTCCTAATGAGCAGTTCTTC.

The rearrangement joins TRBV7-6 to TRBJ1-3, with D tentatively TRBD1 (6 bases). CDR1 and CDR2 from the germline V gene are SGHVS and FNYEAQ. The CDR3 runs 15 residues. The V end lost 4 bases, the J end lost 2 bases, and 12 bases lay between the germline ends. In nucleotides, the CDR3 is TGTGCCAGCAGCTACACAGGGTCGGCTGGAAACACCATATATTTT. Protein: CASSYTGSAGNTIYF.

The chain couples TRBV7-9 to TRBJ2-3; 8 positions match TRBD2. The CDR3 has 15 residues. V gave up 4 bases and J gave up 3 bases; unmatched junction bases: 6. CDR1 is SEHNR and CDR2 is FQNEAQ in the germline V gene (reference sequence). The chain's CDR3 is CASSSATSATDTQYF. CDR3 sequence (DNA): TGTGCCAGCAGCTCCGCGACTAGCGCTACAGATACGCAGTATTTT.

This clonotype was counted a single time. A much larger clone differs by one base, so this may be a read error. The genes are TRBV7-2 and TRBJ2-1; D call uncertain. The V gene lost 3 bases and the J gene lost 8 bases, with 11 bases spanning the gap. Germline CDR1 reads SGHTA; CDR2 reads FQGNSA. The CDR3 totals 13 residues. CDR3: CASSFFTEYEQFF. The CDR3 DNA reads TGTGCCAGCAGCTTCTTCACAGAGTATGAGCAGTTCTTC. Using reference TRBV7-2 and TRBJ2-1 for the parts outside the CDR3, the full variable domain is GAGVSQSPSNKVTEKGKDVELRCDPISGHTALYWYRQSLGQGLEFLIYFQGNSAPDKSGLPSDRFSAERTGGSVSTLTIQRTQQEDSAVYLCASSFFTEYEQFFGPGTRLTVL.

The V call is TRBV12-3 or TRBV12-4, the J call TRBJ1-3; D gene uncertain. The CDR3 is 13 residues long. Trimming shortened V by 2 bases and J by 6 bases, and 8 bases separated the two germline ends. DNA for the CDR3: TGTGCCAGCAGTTTACGGTCGGAAAACACCATATATTTT. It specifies CASSLRSENTIYF.

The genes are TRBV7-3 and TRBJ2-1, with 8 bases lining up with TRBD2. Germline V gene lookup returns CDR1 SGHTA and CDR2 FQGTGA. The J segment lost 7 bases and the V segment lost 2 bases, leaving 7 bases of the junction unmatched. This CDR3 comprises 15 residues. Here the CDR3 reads CASSLPGGRRNEQFF. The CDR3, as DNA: TGTGCCAGCAGCTTACCCGGCGGGAGGCGAAATGAGCAGTTCTTC.

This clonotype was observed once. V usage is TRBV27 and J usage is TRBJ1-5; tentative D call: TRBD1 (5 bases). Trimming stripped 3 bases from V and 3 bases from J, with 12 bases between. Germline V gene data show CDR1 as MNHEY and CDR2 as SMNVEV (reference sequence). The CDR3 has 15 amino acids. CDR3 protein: CASSLVGQHNQPQHF. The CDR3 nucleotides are TGTGCCAGCAGTTTGGTTGGACAACACAATCAGCCCCAGCATTTT.

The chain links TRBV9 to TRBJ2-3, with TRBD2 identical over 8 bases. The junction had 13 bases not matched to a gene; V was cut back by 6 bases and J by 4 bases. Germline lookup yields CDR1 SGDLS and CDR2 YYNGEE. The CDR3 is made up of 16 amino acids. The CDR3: CASKAGPAGVADTQYF. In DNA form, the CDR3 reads TGTGCCAGCAAAGCGGGCCCAGCGGGAGTCGCAGATACGCAGTATTTT. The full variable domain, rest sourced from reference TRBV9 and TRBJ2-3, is DSGVTQTPKHLITATGQRVTLRCSPRSGDLSVYWYQQSLDQGLQFLIQYYNGEERAKGNILERFSAQQFPDLHSELNLSSLELGDSALYFCASKAGPAGVADTQYFGPGTRLTVL.

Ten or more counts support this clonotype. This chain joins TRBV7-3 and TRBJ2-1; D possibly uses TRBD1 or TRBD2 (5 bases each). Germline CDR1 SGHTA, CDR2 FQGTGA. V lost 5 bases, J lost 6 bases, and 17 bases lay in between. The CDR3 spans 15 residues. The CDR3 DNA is TGTGCCAGCAGCCCTTCGACGGGGACCATCAATGAGCAGTTCTTC. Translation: CASSPSTGTINEQFF.

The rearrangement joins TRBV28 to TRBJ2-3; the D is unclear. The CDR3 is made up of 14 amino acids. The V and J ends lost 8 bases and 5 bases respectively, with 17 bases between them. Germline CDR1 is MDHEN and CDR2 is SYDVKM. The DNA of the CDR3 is TGTGCCAGCCGTGAAACGGGTCGGAGAGATACGCAGTATTTT. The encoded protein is CASRETGRRDTQYF.

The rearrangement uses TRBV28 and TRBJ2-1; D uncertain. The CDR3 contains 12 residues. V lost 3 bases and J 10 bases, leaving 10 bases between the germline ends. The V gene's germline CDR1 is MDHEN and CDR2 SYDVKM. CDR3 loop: CASSFSASEQFF. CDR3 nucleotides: TGTGCCAGCAGTTTCAGCGCATCCGAGCAGTTCTTC. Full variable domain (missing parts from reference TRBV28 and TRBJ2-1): DVKVTQSSRYLVKRTGEKVFLECVQDMDHENMFWYRQDPGLGLRLIYFSYDVKMKEKGDIPEGYSVSREKKERFSLILESASTNQTSMYLCASSFSASEQFFGPGTRLTVL.

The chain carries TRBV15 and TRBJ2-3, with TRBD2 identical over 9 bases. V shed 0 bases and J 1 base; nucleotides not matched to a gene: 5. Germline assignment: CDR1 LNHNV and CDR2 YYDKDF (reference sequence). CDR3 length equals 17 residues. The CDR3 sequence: CATSRDLAGGGTDTQYF. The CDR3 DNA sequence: TGTGCCACCAGCAGAGACTTGGCGGGAGGGGGCACAGATACGCAGTATTTT.

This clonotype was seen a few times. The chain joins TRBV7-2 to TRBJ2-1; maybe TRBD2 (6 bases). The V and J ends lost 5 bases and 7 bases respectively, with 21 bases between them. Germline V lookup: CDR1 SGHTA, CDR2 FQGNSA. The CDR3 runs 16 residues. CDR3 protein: CASSPSGLLLRNEQFF. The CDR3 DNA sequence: TGTGCCAGCAGCCCCTCGGGACTCCTCCTCAGGAATGAGCAGTTCTTC.

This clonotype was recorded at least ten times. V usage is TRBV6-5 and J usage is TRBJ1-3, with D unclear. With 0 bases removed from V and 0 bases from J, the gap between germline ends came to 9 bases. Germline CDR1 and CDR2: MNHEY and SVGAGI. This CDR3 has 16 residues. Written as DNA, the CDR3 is TGTGCCAGCAGTTACTCGACGCAAATCTCTGGAAACACCATATATTTT. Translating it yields CASSYSTQISGNTIYF.

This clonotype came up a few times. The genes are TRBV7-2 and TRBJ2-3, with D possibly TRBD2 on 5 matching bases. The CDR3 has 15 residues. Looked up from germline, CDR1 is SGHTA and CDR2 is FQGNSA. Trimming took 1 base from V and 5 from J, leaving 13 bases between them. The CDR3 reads CASSLGGLSGDTQYF. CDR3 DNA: TGTGCCAGCAGCTTAGGCGGACTCAGCGGAGATACGCAGTATTTT.

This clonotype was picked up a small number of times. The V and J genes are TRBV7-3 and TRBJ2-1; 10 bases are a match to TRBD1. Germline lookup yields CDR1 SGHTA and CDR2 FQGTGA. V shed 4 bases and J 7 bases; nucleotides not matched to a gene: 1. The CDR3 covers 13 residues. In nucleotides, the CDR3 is TGTGCCAGCAGCTGGGACAGGGGTAATGAGCAGTTCTTC. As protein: CASSWDRGNEQFF.

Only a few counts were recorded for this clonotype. CDR3 amino acids: CATSEGYEQYF. CDR3 sequence (DNA): TGTGCCACCAGTGAGGGTTACGAGCAGTACTTC. The genes are TRBV24-1 and TRBJ2-7; D unresolved. The CDR3 contains 11 residues. Trimming took off 4 bases at V and 4 bases at J, with 4 bases between the two ends. From germline, CDR1 is KGHDR and CDR2 SFDVKD.

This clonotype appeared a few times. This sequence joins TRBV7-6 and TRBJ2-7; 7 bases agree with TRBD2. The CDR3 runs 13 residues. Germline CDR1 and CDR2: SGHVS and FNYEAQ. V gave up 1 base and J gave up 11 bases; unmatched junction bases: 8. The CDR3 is CASSLGGSGEKYV. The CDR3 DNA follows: TGTGCCAGCAGCTTAGGGGGGAGCGGGGAGAAGTACGTC.

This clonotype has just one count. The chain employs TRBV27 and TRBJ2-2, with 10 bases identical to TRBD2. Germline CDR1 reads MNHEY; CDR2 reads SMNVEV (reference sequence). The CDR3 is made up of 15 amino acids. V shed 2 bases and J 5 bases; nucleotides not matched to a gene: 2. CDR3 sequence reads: CASSLGLAETGELFF. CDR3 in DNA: TGTGCCAGCAGTTTAGGACTAGCGGAGACCGGGGAGCTGTTTTTT.

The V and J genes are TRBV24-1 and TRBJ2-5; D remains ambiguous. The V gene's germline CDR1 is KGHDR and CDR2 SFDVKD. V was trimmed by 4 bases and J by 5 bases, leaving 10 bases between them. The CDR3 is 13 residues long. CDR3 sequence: CATSDRTRETQYF. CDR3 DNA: TGTGCCACCAGTGACCGGACGCGGGAGACCCAGTACTTC.